These 14 T cell receptor beta chains were all obtained from the same sample, sequenced in a study of CD8+ T cells in alopecia areata. RNA extraction was followed by reverse transcription into cDNA, which acted as the sequencing template. Here immunoSEQ multiplex PCR was the method, and the copy in TCRdb shows in-frame clones only, minus some. Here the sample spans about 160,000 clones, about three fifths being singletons. Specified treatment: oral pan-JAK inhibitor, 5-10 mg twice daily. Material: CD4+ T cells sorted from blood, obtained at week 4, from a patient treated with tofacitinib. All receptors come from a human donor with alopecia areata.

The chain recombines TRBV28 with TRBJ1-6; D is undetermined. Germline CDR1 reads MDHEN; CDR2 reads SYDVKM. The CDR3 covers 14 residues. V lost 5 bases, J lost 9 bases, and 14 bases lay in between. CDR3 sequence: CASSSAGSSSPLHF. The CDR3 nucleotides read TGTGCCAGCAGTAGCGCGGGTTCGTCTTCACCCCTCCACTTT.

This rearrangement joins TRBV7-2 to TRBJ2-5; 9 bases are shared with TRBD1. CDR3 length: 15 amino acids. Looked up from germline, CDR1 is SGHTA and CDR2 is FQGNSA. V trimming: 1 base; J trimming: 4 bases; junction bases outside the gene matches: 4. CDR3 residues: CASSLESGQGETQYF. CDR3 sequence (DNA): TGTGCCAGCAGCTTAGAATCGGGACAGGGAGAGACCCAGTACTTC.

This chain uses TRBV13 with TRBJ1-6, with a weak D call TRBD1 (5 bases). The CDR3 is 14 amino acids. V was cut by 1 base and J by 7 bases, with 8 bases left in between. Germline lookup yields CDR1 PRHDT and CDR2 FYEKMQ (reference sequence). CDR3 loop: CASSLEGKNSPLHF. The CDR3 DNA follows: TGTGCCAGCAGCTTAGAGGGGAAAAATTCACCCCTCCACTTT.

This clone was detected only a few times. The rearrangement links TRBV4-3 to TRBJ2-3, with D tentatively TRBD2 (6 bases). Per germline, CDR1 LGHNA and CDR2 YSLEER. Deletions cut 0 bases from V and 2 bases from J, with 18 bases between. This CDR3 contains 18 residues. CDR3: CASSQEAGTLAATDTQYF. In DNA form, the CDR3 reads TGCGCCAGCAGCCAAGAGGCGGGGACGTTAGCAGCCACAGATACGCAGTATTTT.

J is TRBJ2-1 and V is TRBV30, with a possible D match to TRBD1 (5 bases). V lost 3 bases, J lost 0 bases, and 9 bases lay in between. CDR3 length equals 14 residues. Germline assignment: CDR1 GTSNPN and CDR2 SVGIG (reference sequence). CDR3 in amino acids: CAWSTGSSYNEQFF. The CDR3 DNA reads TGTGCCTGGAGCACAGGAAGCTCCTACAATGAGCAGTTCTTC.

The CDR3 loop reads CAWSAIGDGYTF. CDR3 DNA sequence: TGTGCCTGGAGTGCGATAGGGGATGGCTACACCTTC. The chain is built from TRBV30 and TRBJ1-2; tentatively, D is TRBD1 (5 bases). V shed 1 base and J shed 6 bases, with 9 bases lying between them. Looked up from germline, CDR1 is GTSNPN and CDR2 is SVGIG (reference sequence). The CDR3 has 12 amino acids.

The chain is built from TRBV7-3 and TRBJ2-5, with D unresolved. With 5 bases removed from V and 5 bases from J, the gap between germline ends came to 18 bases. The CDR3 has 15 amino acids. Germline CDR1 and CDR2: SGHTA and FQGTGA. CDR3: CASSPPGVARETQYF. The CDR3 bases are TGTGCCAGCAGCCCCCCAGGTGTGGCTCGGGAGACCCAGTACTTC. The variable domain in full, with the rest retrieved from reference TRBV7-3 and TRBJ2-5, is GAGVSQTPSNKVTEKGKYVELRCDPISGHTALYWYRQSLGQGPEFLIYFQGTGAADDSGLPNDRFFAVRPEGSVSTLKIQRTERGDSAVYLCASSPPGVARETQYFGPGTRLLVL.

The gene calls are TRBV30 and TRBJ2-7; the D is unclear. The V end lost 5 bases, the J end lost 3 bases, and 14 bases lay between the germline ends. There are 13 residues in the CDR3. Per germline, CDR1 GTSNPN and CDR2 SVGIG (reference sequence). CDR3 in DNA: TGTGCCTGGGGGTCCGATATATTCTACGAGCAGTACTTC. Amino acids: CAWGSDIFYEQYF.

The chain uses TRBV30 and TRBJ2-2; 9 bases are a match to TRBD2. The CDR3 contains 15 residues. The germline V gene has CDR1 GTSNPN and CDR2 SVGIG (reference sequence). The V and J ends lost 0 bases and 4 bases, in that order; junction bases with no gene match: 3. The CDR3 sequence is CAWSVTSGPTGELFF. In DNA form, the CDR3 reads TGTGCCTGGAGTGTGACTAGCGGACCCACCGGGGAGCTGTTTTTT.

Worth noting for this clone: Relative to the germline gene, one junction end is altered; a read error may explain this. The rearrangement links TRBV5-6 to TRBJ2-5; perhaps TRBD2 as D (6 bases). CDR3 length equals 13 residues. Germline CDR1 SGHDT, CDR2 YYEEEE. The CDR3 DNA follows: TGTGCCAGCAGCCATGGGGACTCAGAGACCCAATACTTC. Protein: CASSHGDSETQYF.

The CDR3 DNA is TGCAGCGTGGGAGGGCAGGGTCAGAAGACCCAGTACTTC. Translated: CSVGGQGQKTQYF. The chain joins TRBV29-1 to TRBJ2-5; 7 nucleotides match TRBD2. The trim removed 6 bases at V and 6 bases at J, leaving 10 bases unmatched. There are 13 residues in the CDR3. Germline V gene sequence: CDR1 SQVTM, CDR2 ANQGSEA.

This clone was seen a handful of times. This chain joins TRBV11-2 and TRBJ1-1, with D possibly being TRBD1 (6 bases). This CDR3 has 17 amino acids. Germline CDR1 and CDR2: SGHAT and FQNNGV. V dropped 0 bases and J dropped 7 bases, with 21 bases sitting between them. The CDR3, as DNA: TGTGCCAGCAGCTTAGATGAGTGGACAGCCAGTGGGGATGAAGCTTTCTTT. It specifies CASSLDEWTASGDEAFF.

V usage is TRBV29-1 and J usage is TRBJ2-7; 8 bases map to TRBD1. V dropped 3 bases and J dropped 7; count of bases not matched to a gene: 11. CDR1 and CDR2 from the germline V gene are SQVTM and ANQGSEA. CDR3 size: 14 residues. CDR3 amino acids: CSVEGTGLPREQYF. The CDR3 coding sequence is TGCAGCGTTGAGGGGACAGGCCTCCCTAGGGAGCAGTACTTC.

The rearrangement joins TRBV4-2 to TRBJ2-1; 9 bases line up with TRBD1. Germline V CDR1 and CDR2: LGHNA, YNFKEQ. The CDR3 sequence is 14 residues long. V shed 4 bases and J 6 bases; nucleotides not matched to a gene: 4. CDR3 sequence reads: CASSPTGGRNEQFF. CDR3 DNA: TGTGCCAGCAGCCCAACAGGGGGCCGCAATGAGCAGTTCTTC.